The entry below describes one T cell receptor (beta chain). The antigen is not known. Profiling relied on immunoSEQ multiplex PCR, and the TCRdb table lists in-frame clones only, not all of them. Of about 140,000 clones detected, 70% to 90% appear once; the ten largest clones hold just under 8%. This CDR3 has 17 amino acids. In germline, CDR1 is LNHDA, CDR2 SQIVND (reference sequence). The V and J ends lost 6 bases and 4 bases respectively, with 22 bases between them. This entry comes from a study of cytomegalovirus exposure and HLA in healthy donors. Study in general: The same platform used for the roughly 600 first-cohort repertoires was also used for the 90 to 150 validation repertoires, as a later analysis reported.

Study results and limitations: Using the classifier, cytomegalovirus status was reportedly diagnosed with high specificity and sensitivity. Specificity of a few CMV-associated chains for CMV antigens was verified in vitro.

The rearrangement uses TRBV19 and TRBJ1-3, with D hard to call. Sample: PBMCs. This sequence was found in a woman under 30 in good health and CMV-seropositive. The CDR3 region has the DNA TGTGCCAGTAGCCCGGGAGCCCGCCAACCCTACGGAAACACCATATATTTT. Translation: CASSPGARQPYGNTIYF. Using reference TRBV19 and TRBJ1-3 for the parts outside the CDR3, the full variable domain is DGGITQSPKYLFRKEGQNVTLSCEQNLNHDAMYWYRQDPGQGLRLIYYSQIVNDFQKGDIAEGYSVSREKKESFPLTVTSAQKNPTAFYLCASSPGARQPYGNTIYFGEGSWLTVV.